The text below deals with one T cell receptor beta chain. The data stem from a study of response to subunit inactivated influenza vaccine. V was cut by 4 bases and J by 7 bases, with 15 bases left in between. Per the germline V gene, CDR1 is SGHRS and CDR2 is YFSETQ. The CDR3 contains 14 residues. MiXCR was run by TCRdb on the RT-PCR reads, yielding one entry per CDR3 protein. The sample lists 500,000 to 650,000 distinct CDR3 sequences, approximately 7.6% occurring once. Sequencing was performed on PBMCs from blood, taken less than 30 months after vaccination. V gene TRBV5-1 combines with J gene TRBJ1-5, with D perhaps matching TRBD1 (5 bases). The sequence was collected from a man aged 50 to 69 who received an inactivated influenza vaccine. CDR3 nucleotide sequence: TGCGCCAGCAGCCCGGGACCTGGGGTACAGCCCCAGCATTTT. Translated: CASSPGPGVQPQHF.